This T cell receptor (beta chain) originates from a study of identical twins. General observations from the study: Memory repertoires lacked the insertion deficit that abundant cord blood beta clonotypes showed.

This CDR3 contains 12 residues. Germline V gives CDR1 KGHSH, CDR2 LQKENI. Trimming stripped 6 bases from V and 1 base from J, with 5 bases between. TCRdb independently ran MiXCR on the 5' RACE reads; one entry per CDR3 protein. The repertoire holds about 720 distinct CDR3 sequences, with approximately 62% as singletons. Notes on this clonotype: The antigen is undetermined.

What was sequenced was CD4+ T cells sorted from blood. The chain has TRBV18 and TRBJ2-3, with D uncertain. The source is a woman aged 18-35 years in good health. This table probably holds off-target reads from a library built for another chain. The CDR3 nucleotides read TGTGCCAGCTCTACGGGCACAGATACGCAGTATTTT. Protein sequence: CASSTGTDTQYF.